A single sample is the source of the 5 T cell receptor beta chains below, sequenced in a study of T cells in Graves' hyperthyroidism and ophthalmopathy. Using RNA transcripts as the source, TCR beta CDR3 regions were amplified. The HTBI set primed first-round TCR CDR3 RT-PCR. TCRdb re-derived calls from the multiplex PCR reads in MiXCR, one entry per CDR3 protein. Of 490,000 or so distinct CDR3 sequences in the sample, around a fifth were seen once. Sequencing was performed on blood. The source is a woman between 65 and 79 years old with Graves' ophthalmopathy.

The gene calls are TRBV5-1 and TRBJ2-7; the match to TRBD2 covers 10 bases. Per germline, CDR1 SGHRS and CDR2 YFSETQ. After removal of 4 bases from V and 3 bases from J, the junction contained 13 bases not matched to a gene. The CDR3 contains 17 residues. CDR3 sequence (DNA): TGCGCCAGCAGCGACCAACTCGCTAGCGGGAGTCGCTACGAGCAGTACTTC. It specifies CASSDQLASGSRYEQYF.

Many counts were recorded for this clonotype. The chain combines TRBV3-1 with TRBJ2-7, with D hard to call. This CDR3 has 14 amino acids. Trimming removed 4 bases at V and 5 bases at J, with 15 bases between. Germline CDR1 LGHDT, CDR2 YNNKEL (reference sequence). CDR3 sequence: CASSPQSQRNEQYF. The CDR3 DNA reads as TGTGCCAGCAGCCCACAGTCGCAGAGGAACGAGCAGTACTTC.

At least ten counts were recorded for this clonotype. The V call is TRBV6-2 or TRBV6-3, the J call TRBJ2-2; weak D call: TRBD1 (6 bases). V was cut by 5 bases and J by 0 bases, with 10 bases left in between. The CDR3 extends over 15 amino acids. Germline loops: CDR1 MNHEY, CDR2 SVGEGT. CDR3 sequence reads: CASSRQAANTGELFF. CDR3 nucleotides: TGTGCCAGCAGTCGACAGGCCGCGAACACCGGGGAGCTGTTTTTT.

This clonotype turned up a few times. The rearrangement joins TRBV12-3 or TRBV12-4 to TRBJ2-4; 7 bases are shared with TRBD2. Germline trimming cut 5 bases from V and 3 bases from J; bases unmatched to any gene: 7. The CDR3 loop spans 15 amino acids. The CDR3 DNA reads as TGTGCCAGCAGTCAATCCGGGGGGTTCAAAAACATTCAGTACTTC. Translation: CASSQSGGFKNIQYF.

This clonotype was observed a handful of times. The V gene is TRBV19, the J gene TRBJ2-1, with TRBD2 identical over 9 bases. The CDR3 runs 12 residues. V gave up 5 bases and J gave up 10 bases; unmatched junction bases: 3. Germline V gives CDR1 LNHDA, CDR2 SQIVND (reference sequence). The CDR3 spells CASSFSGREQFF. In nucleotides, the CDR3 is TGTGCCAGTAGTTTCAGCGGGAGGGAGCAGTTCTTC.